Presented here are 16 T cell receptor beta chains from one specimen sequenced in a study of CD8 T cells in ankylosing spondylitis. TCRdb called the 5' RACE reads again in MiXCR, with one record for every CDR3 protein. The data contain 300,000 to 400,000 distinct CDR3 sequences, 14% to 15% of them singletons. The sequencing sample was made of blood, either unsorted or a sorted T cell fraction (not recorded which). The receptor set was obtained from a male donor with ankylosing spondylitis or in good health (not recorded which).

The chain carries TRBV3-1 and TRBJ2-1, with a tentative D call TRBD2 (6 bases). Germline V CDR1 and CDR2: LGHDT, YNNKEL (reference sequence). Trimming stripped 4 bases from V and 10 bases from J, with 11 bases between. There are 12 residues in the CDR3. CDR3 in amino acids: CASSRVGGEQFF. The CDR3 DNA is TGTGCCAGCAGCCGGGTGGGGGGAGAGCAGTTCTTC.

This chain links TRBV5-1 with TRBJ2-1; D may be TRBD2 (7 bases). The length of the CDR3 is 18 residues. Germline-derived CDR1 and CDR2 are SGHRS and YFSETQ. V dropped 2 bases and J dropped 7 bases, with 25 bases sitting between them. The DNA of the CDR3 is TGCGCCAGCAGCTTCCTTTACGCGGGGGCAAAAGGGGGGAATGAGCAGTTCTTC. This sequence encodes CASSFLYAGAKGGNEQFF.

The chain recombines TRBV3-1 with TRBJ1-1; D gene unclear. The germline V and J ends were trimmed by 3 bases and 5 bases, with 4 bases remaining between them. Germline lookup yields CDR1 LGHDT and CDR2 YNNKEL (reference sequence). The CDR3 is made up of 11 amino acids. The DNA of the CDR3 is TGTGCCAGCAGCCACGGGACTGAAGCTTTCTTT. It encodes CASSHGTEAFF.

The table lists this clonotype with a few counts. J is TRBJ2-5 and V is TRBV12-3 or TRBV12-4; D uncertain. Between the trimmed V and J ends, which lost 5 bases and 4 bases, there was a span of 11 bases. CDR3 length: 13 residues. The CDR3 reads CASSPPGVETQYF. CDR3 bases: TGTGCCAGCAGTCCCCCTGGGGTAGAGACCCAGTACTTC.

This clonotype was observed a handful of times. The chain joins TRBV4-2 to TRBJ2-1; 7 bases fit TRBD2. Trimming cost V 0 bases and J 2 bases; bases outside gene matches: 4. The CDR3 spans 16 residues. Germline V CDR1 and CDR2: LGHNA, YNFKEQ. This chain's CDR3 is CASSQDLAGAYNEQFF. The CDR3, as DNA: TGTGCCAGCAGCCAAGATCTTGCGGGGGCCTACAATGAGCAGTTCTTC.

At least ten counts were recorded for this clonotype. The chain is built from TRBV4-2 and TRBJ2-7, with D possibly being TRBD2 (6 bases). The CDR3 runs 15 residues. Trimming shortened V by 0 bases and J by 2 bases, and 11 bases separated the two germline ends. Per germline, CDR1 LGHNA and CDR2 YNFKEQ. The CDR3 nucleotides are TGTGCCAGCAGCCAAGAATACAGGAGGGCCTACGAGCAGTACTTC. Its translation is CASSQEYRRAYEQYF.

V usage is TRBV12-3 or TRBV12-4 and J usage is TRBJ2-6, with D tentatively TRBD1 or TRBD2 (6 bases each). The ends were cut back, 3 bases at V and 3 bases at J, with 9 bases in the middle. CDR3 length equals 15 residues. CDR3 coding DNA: TGTGCCAGCAGTTTTCGGGGGCTTGGGGCCAACGTCCTGACTTTC. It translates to CASSFRGLGANVLTF.

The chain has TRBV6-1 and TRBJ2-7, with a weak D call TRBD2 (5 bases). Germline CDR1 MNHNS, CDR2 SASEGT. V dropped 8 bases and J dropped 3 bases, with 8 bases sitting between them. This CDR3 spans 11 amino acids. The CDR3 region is CASLGVYEQYF. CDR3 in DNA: TGTGCCAGCCTCGGGGTCTACGAGCAGTACTTC.

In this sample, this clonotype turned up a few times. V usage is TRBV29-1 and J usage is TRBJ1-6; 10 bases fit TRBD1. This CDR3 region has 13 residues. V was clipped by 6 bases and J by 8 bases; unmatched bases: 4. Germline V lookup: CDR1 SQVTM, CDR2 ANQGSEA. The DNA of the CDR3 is TGCAGCGTAAGGACAGGGGGGGATTCACCCCTCCACTTT. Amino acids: CSVRTGGDSPLHF.

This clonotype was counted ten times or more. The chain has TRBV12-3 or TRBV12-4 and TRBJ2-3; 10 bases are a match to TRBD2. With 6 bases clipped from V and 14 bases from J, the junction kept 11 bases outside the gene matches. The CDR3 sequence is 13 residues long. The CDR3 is CASRPRAGGPRYF. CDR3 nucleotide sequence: TGTGCCAGCAGGCCTAGAGCGGGGGGGCCACGGTATTTT.

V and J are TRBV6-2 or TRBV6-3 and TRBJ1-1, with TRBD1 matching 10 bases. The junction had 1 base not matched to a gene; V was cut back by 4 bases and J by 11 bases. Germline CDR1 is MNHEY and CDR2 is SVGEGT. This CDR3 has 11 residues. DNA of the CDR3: TGTGCCAGCAGTTGGACAGGGGGGGCTTTCTTT. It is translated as CASSWTGGAFF.

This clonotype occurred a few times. The CDR3 is CASSFPRGRGTGELFF. The CDR3 nucleotides read TGTGCCAGCAGCTTCCCGCGCGGGAGAGGGACCGGGGAGCTGTTTTTT. This sequence joins TRBV7-9 and TRBJ2-2, with 7 bases that match TRBD2. The CDR3 is made up of 16 amino acids. Germline CDR1 and CDR2: SEHNR and FQNEAQ (reference sequence). The V gene end was trimmed by 3 bases and the J gene end by 5 bases; junction bases not matched to a gene: 9.

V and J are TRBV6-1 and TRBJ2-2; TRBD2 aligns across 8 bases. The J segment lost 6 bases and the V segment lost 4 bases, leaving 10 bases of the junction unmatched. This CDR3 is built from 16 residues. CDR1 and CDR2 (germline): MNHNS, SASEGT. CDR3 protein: CASSALGGRGAGELFF. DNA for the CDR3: TGTGCCAGCAGTGCCCTCGGTGGGCGGGGGGCCGGGGAGCTGTTTTTT.

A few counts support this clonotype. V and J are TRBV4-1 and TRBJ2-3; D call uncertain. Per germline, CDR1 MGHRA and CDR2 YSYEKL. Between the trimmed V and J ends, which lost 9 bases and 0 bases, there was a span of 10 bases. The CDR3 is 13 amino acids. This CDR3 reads CASSTSSTDTQYF. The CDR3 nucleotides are TGCGCCAGTAGCACCTCTAGCACAGATACGCAGTATTTT.

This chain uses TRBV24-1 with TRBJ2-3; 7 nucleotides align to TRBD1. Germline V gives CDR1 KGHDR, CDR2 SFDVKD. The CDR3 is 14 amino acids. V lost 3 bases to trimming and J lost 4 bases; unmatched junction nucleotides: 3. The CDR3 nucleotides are TGTGCCACCAGTGATCCGAGGGGGCCAGATACGCAGTATTTT. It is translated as CATSDPRGPDTQYF.

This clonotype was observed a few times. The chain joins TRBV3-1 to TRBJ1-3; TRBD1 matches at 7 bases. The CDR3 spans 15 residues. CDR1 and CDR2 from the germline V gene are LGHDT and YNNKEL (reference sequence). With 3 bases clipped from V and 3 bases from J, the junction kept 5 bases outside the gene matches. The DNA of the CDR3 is TGTGCCAGCAGCCATCTACAGGGGCTTGGAAACACCATATATTTT. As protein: CASSHLQGLGNTIYF.